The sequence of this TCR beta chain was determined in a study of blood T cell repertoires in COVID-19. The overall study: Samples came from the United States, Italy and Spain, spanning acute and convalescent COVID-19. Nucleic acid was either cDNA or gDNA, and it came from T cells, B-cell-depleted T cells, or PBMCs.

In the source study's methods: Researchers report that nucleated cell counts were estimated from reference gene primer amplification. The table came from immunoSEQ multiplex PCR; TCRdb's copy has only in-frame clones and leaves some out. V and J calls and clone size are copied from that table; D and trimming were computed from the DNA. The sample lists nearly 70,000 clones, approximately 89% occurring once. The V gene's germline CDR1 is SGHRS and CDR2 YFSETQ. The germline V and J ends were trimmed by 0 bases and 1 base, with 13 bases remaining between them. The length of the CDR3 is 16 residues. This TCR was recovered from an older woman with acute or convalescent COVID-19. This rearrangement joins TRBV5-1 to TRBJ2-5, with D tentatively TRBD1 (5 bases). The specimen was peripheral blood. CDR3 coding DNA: TGCGCCAGCAGCTTGGCAATGGGGCCGAGCCAAGAGACCCAGTACTTC. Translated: CASSLAMGPSQETQYF.